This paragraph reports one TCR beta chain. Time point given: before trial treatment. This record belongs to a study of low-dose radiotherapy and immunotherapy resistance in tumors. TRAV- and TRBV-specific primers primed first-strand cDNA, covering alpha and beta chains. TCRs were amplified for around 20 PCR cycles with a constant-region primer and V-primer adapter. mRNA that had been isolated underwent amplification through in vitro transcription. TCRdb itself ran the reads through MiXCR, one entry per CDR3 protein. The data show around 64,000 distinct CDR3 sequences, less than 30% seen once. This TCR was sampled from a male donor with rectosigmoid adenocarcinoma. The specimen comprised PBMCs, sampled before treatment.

As DNA, the CDR3 is TGTGCCAGCGGGCGGTTTGAAGCTTTCTTT. Its translation: CASGRFEAFF. The rearrangement joins TRBV28 to TRBJ1-1; no definite D call. This CDR3 is 10 amino acids long. V was clipped by 8 bases and J by 7 bases, with 8 bases between them. Germline CDR1 and CDR2: MDHEN and SYDVKM. Filled out from reference TRBV28 and TRBJ1-1, the complete variable domain reads DVKVTQSSRYLVKRTGEKVFLECVQDMDHENMFWYRQDPGLGLRLIYFSYDVKMKEKGDIPEGYSVSREKKERFSLILESASTNQTSMYLCASGRFEAFFGQGTRLTVV.